This TCR beta chain came from a study of beta chain features in type 1 diabetes. Study-level background: Patients did not differ from healthy donors in age, gender or cell yield. Across the samples, some 99 million sorted cells were examined in total.

The germline CDR1 and CDR2 sequences are MDHEN and SYDVKM. This CDR3 is built from 12 residues. V was cut by 6 bases and J by 8 bases, with 12 bases left in between. Study findings and constraints: Type 1 diabetes patients had fewer VDJ junction insertions and more deletions. HLA effects on TCRB rearrangement stayed unresolved here. Type 1 diabetes patients had moderately but significantly shorter TCRB CDR3s in all four CD4+ subsets.

This clone was seen only a few times. As yet, its antigen is unknown. Since all of the isolated RNA was reverse transcribed, expressed TCRB transcripts were what got sequenced. The protocol was immunoSEQ multiplex PCR, while the TCRdb copy is restricted to in-frame clones and leaves out a portion. In the table there are 300,000 to 350,000 clones, roughly 12% of which are singletons. The receptor's source is a woman in her late teens or twenties with type 1 diabetes. This chain joins TRBV28 and TRBJ2-3; D is perhaps TRBD2 (5 bases). Sequencing was performed on naive CD4+ T cells from blood. The CDR3 nucleotides are TGTGCCAGCAGGTCAGGTAGCGCTACGCAGTATTTT. Translated: CASRSGSATQYF.